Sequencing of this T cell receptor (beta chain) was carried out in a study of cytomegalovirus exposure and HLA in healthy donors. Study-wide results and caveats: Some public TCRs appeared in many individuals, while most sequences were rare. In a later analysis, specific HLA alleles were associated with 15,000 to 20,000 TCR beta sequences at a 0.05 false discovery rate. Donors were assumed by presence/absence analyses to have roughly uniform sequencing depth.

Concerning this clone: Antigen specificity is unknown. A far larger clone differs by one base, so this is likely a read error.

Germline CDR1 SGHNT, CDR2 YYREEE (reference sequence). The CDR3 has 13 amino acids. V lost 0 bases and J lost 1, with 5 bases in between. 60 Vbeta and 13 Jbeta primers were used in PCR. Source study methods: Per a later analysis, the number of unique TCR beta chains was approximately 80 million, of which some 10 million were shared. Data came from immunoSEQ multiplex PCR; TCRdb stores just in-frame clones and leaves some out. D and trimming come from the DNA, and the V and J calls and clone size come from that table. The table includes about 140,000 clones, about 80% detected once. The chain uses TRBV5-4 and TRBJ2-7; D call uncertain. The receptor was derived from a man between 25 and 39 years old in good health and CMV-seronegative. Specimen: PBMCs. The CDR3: CASSLDGSYEQYF. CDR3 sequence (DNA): TGTGCCAGCAGCTTGGACGGTTCCTACGAGCAGTACTTC.